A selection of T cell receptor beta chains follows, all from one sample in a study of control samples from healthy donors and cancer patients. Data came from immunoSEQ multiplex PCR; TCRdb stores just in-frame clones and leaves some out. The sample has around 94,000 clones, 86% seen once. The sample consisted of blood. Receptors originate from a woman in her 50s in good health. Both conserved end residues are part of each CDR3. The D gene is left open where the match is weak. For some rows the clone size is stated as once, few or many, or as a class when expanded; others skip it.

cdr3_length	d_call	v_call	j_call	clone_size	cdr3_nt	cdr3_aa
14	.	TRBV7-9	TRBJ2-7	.	TGTGCCAGCAGCTTATATGGCCCTCTGGGGGAGCAGTACTTC	CASSLYGPLGEQYF
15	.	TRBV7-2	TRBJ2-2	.	TGTGCCAGCAGCTTAGCCCCCGCAAACACCGGGGAGCTGTTTTTT	CASSLAPANTGELFF
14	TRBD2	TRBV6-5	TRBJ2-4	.	TGTGCCAGCAGTTACTCAGTACTAGCGAACATTCAGTACTTC	CASSYSVLANIQYF
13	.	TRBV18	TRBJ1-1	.	TGTGCCAGCTCACCCGGATTGAACACTGAAGCTTTCTTT	CASSPGLNTEAFF
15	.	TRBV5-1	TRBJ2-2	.	TGCGCCAGCAGCTTGGAGTTCTGGGGTACCGGGGAGCTGTTTTTT	CASSLEFWGTGELFF
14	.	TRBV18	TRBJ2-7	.	TGTGCCAGCTCACCAAACCCAGGCTCCTACGAGCAGTACTTC	CASSPNPGSYEQYF
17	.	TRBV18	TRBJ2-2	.	TGTGCCAGCTCACCCCTCGGGGGGCAGGTTAACACCGGGGAGCTGTTTTTT	CASSPLGGQVNTGELFF
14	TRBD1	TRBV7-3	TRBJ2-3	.	TGTGCCAGCAGCCCAGGACAGGGGGCAGATACGCAGTATTTT	CASSPGQGADTQYF
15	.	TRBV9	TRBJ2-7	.	TGTGCCAGCAGCGTAGACCTCGACGGTGGGTACGAGCAGTACTTC	CASSVDLDGGYEQYF
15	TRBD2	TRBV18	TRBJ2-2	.	TGTGCCAGCTCACCCGGACTAGCTGAGACCGGGGAGCTGTTTTTT	CASSPGLAETGELFF
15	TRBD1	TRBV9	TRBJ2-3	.	TGTGCCAGCAGCGGCCGGGACAGGGCTACAGATACGCAGTATTTT	CASSGRDRATDTQYF
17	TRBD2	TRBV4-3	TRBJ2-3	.	TGCGCCAGCAGCCAGCAAGTAGCGGGGGGACCCATGGATACGCAGTATTTT	CASSQQVAGGPMDTQYF
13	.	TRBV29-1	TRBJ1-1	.	TGCAGCGCTGATTGGACGGGGAGGACTGAAGCTTTCTTT	CSADWTGRTEAFF
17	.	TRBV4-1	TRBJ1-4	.	TGCGCCAGCAGCCAAGATCGGGAGACTTTTGCGGGGGAAAAACTGTTTTTT	CASSQDRETFAGEKLFF
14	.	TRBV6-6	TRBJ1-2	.	TGTGCCAGCAGTTACGGAGTAGCCAACTATGGCTACACCTTC	CASSYGVANYGYTF
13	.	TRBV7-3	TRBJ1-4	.	TGTGCCAGCAGCCTATTCTTCGGTGAAAAACTGTTTTTT	CASSLFFGEKLFF
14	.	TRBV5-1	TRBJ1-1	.	TGCGCCAGCAGCACCGCAGGGTTGAACACTGAAGCTTTCTTT	CASSTAGLNTEAFF
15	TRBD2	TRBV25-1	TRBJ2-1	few	TGTGCCAGCAGTGAATGGGGCGGGAGTGGGAATGAGCAGTTCTTC	CASSEWGGSGNEQFF
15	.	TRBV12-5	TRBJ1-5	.	TGTGCTAGTGGTTTGGGGAGACAGGGCAATCAGCCCCAGCATTTT	CASGLGRQGNQPQHF
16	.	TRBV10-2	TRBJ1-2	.	TGCGCCAGCAGTGAGTCGCCACCGAGAGGGTCCTATGGCTACACCTTC	CASSESPPRGSYGYTF
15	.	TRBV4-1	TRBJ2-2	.	TGCGCCAGCACCCGGGGGCGGTTGGAGACCGGGGAGCTGTTTTTT	CASTRGRLETGELFF
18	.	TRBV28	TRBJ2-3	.	TGTGCCAGCAGGAATTCCAGGGGGCGCGGCGGGAGGTCATATACGCAGTATTTT	CASRNSRGRGGRSYTQYF
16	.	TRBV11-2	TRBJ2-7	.	TGTGCCAGCAGCTTAGTACACGGGAGAGGGTCCTACGAGCAGTACTTC	CASSLVHGRGSYEQYF
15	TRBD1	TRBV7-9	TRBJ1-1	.	TGTGCCAGCTCCCGGGACAGGGCCACTAACACTGAAGCTTTCTTT	CASSRDRATNTEAFF
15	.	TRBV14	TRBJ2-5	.	TGTGCCAGCAGCGCCCTAACGAGGGTGGGAGAGACCCAGTACTTC	CASSALTRVGETQYF
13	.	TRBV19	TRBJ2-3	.	TGTGCCAGTAGTATCGGCTTCACAGATACGCAGTATTTT	CASSIGFTDTQYF
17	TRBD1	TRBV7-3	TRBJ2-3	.	TGTGCCAGCAGCTCAACCGGGACAGGGGGCGTCTCAGATACGCAGTATTTT	CASSSTGTGGVSDTQYF
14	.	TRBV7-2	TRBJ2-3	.	TGTGCCAGCAGCCCCGGCCTGTTGACAGATACGCAGTATTTT	CASSPGLLTDTQYF
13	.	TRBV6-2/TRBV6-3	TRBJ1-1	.	TGTGCCAGCAGTTACGATGGGGCCACTGAAGCTTTCTTT	CASSYDGATEAFF
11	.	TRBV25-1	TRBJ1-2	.	TGTGCCAGCTCTCTAGATTATGGCTACACCTTC	CASSLDYGYTF
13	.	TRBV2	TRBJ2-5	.	TGTGCCACCCGGTTTGGGACGGAAGAGACCCAGTACTTC	CATRFGTEETQYF
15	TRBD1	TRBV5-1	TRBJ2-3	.	TGCGCCAGCAGCTTGGACGGACAGGGGGCAGATACGCAGTATTTT	CASSLDGQGADTQYF
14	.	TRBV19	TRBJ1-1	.	TGTGCCAGTAGTCTAATACGAGGGAACACTGAAGCTTTCTTT	CASSLIRGNTEAFF
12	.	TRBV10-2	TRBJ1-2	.	TGCGCCAGCAGGGGGCCCGGGGATGGCTACACCTTC	CASRGPGDGYTF
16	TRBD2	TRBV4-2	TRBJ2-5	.	TGTGCCAGCAGCCTTACCGGGACTAGCGGGATCGAGACCCAGTACTTC	CASSLTGTSGIETQYF
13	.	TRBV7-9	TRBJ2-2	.	TGTGCCAGCAGCTTAATAAGCACCGGGGAGCTGTTTTTT	CASSLISTGELFF
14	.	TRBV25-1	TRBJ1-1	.	TGTGCCAGCAGTCCTGACGTTGCGAACACTGAAGCTTTCTTT	CASSPDVANTEAFF
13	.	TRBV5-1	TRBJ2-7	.	TGCGCCAGCAGCTTGACGGGTACCTACGAGCAGTACTTC	CASSLTGTYEQYF
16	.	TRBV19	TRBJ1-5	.	TGTGCCAGTAGTGGATCCGGGACGAGTAGCAATCAGCCCCAGCATTTT	CASSGSGTSSNQPQHF
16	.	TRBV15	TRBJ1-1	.	TGTGCCACCAGCAGACTCTGGACGGGGGAGGGAACTGAAGCTTTCTTT	CATSRLWTGEGTEAFF
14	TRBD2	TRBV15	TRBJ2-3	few	TGTGCCACCAGCACCCGATCGGGGGGAGATACGCAGTATTTT	CATSTRSGGDTQYF
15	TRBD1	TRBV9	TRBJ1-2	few	TGTGCCAGCAGCATTAACCCGACAGGGGTGGAAGGCTACACCTTC	CASSINPTGVEGYTF
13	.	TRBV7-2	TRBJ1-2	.	TGTGCCAGCAGTTTTACAGGGAGCTATGGCTACACCTTC	CASSFTGSYGYTF
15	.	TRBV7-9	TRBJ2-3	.	TGTGCCAGCAGCTTCAGCGGAGTCAGCACAGATACGCAGTATTTT	CASSFSGVSTDTQYF
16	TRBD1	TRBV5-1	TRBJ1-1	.	TGCGCCAGCAGCTTTGGTACAGGGGTGAGGATCACTGAAGCTTTCTTT	CASSFGTGVRITEAFF
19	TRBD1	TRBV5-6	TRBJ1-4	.	TGTGCCAGCAGCCAGGATTGGGACAGGGGGCGCCGAGTTAATGAAAAACTGTTTTTT	CASSQDWDRGRRVNEKLFF
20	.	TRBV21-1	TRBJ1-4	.	TGTGCCAGCAGCAATAGAGGGGACAGGAATAACTTTGTTCCTAATGAAAAACTGTTTTTT	CASSNRGDRNNFVPNEKLFF
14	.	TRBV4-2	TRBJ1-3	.	TGTGCCAGCAGCCAAGACTACTCTGGAAACACCATATATTTT	CASSQDYSGNTIYF
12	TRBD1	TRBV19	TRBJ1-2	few	TGTGCCAGTTCGGACAGGGGCGATGGCTACACCTTC	CASSDRGDGYTF
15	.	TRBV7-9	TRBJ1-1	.	TGTGCCAGCAGCCCGGGGGGGGGAACTAACACTGAAGCTTTCTTT	CASSPGGGTNTEAFF
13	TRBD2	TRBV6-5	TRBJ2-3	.	TGTGCCAGCTTCCAGGGAGGGGCAGATACGCAGTATTTT	CASFQGGADTQYF
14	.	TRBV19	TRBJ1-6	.	TGTGCCAGTAGCTATGAAGGGCAGCGTTCACCCCTCCACTTT	CASSYEGQRSPLHF